The 27 T cell receptor beta chains listed next were all sequenced from one sample in a study of blood T cell repertoires in COVID-19. Assay used: immunoSEQ multiplex PCR; TCRdb lists only in-frame clones, some missing. In the table there are 110,000 or so clones, just under 90% of which are singletons. Specimen: peripheral blood. Every receptor here comes from a woman aged 50 to 60 with acute or convalescent COVID-19.

The table lists this clone with a few counts. This CDR3 reads CASSPGQGLGYTF. As DNA, the CDR3 is TGCGCCAGCAGCCCGGGACAGGGACTGGGCTACACCTTC. This chain uses TRBV5-1 with TRBJ1-2; 9 nucleotides line up with TRBD1. Germline trimming cut 4 bases from V and 8 bases from J; bases unmatched to any gene: 6. Germline loops: CDR1 SGHRS, CDR2 YFSETQ. This CDR3 region has 13 residues.

This chain links TRBV4-3 with TRBJ1-3, with 9 bases aligning to TRBD1. J was trimmed by 10 bases and V by 0 bases; bases with no gene match: 7. Per the germline V gene, CDR1 is LGHNA and CDR2 is YSLEER. This CDR3 is 15 amino acids long. The DNA of the CDR3 is TGCGCCAGCAGCCAAGACAGACAGGGGGGGGCTACCATATATTTT. Translating it yields CASSQDRQGGATIYF.

The rearrangement uses TRBV12-1 and TRBJ1-5; the table's D call, TRBD1, has no DNA check behind it. TRBV12-1 is a recognized pseudogene. This CDR3 comprises 19 residues. CDR3 nucleotides: TGTGCCAGCAGTTTTCTTAAGGACAGGGGGCCGAGTAGCAATCAGCCCCAGCATTTT. The encoded protein is CASSFLKDRGPSSNQPQHF.

The V and J genes are TRBV4-1 and TRBJ1-1; D may be TRBD1 (5 bases). This CDR3 contains 16 residues. Trimming took off 3 bases at V and 0 bases at J, with 14 bases between the two ends. The V gene's germline CDR1 is MGHRA and CDR2 YSYEKL. CDR3 amino acids: CASSHPGTFMNTEAFF. The DNA of the CDR3 is TGCGCCAGCAGCCACCCCGGGACTTTCATGAACACTGAAGCTTTCTTT.

CDR3 in amino acids: CASSQDRARKINSPLHF. The CDR3 region has the DNA TGTGCCAGCAGCCAAGATCGAGCCCGCAAGATTAATTCACCCCTCCACTTT. This sequence joins TRBV3-1 (or the pseudogene TRBV3-2) and TRBJ1-6; no firm D call. CDR3 size: 17 residues. Looked up from germline, CDR1 is LGHDT and CDR2 is YNNKEL (reference sequence). Trimming took off 0 bases at V and 6 bases at J, with 15 bases between the two ends.

The genes are TRBV28 and TRBJ2-7; 7 bases align to TRBD1. The length of the CDR3 is 16 residues. V was clipped by 5 bases and J by 5 bases; unmatched bases: 15. The germline V gene has CDR1 MDHEN and CDR2 SYDVKM. CDR3 sequence: CASSLEDRVVFNEQYF. In DNA, the CDR3 is TGTGCCAGCAGTCTAGAAGACAGGGTGGTGTTTAACGAGCAGTACTTC.

The chain joins TRBV19 to TRBJ1-4; 8 bases agree with TRBD1. From germline, CDR1 is LNHDA and CDR2 SQIVND (reference sequence). The CDR3 is 14 amino acids. The junction had 6 bases not matched to a gene; V was cut back by 8 bases and J by 4 bases. The CDR3 DNA follows: TGTGCCAGTGGACAGGGAATTAGTAATGAAAAACTGTTTTTT. Translating gives CASGQGISNEKLFF.

This chain joins TRBV4-2 and TRBJ1-1; TRBD1 agrees at 10 bases. The ends lost 4 bases at V and 4 bases at J; junction bases unmatched: 12. Germline V lookup: CDR1 LGHNA, CDR2 YNFKEQ. This CDR3 is built from 17 residues. As DNA, the CDR3 is TGTGCCAGCAGCCTCCGGAAGGGGACAGGGGTCGCCACTGAAGCTTTCTTT. This sequence encodes CASSLRKGTGVATEAFF.

This chain connects TRBV5-4 to TRBJ1-2, with TRBD1 identical over 7 bases. The CDR3 is made up of 16 amino acids. The trim removed 3 bases at V and 8 bases at J, leaving 16 bases unmatched. Per the germline V gene, CDR1 is SGHNT and CDR2 is YYREEE (reference sequence). The CDR3 here is CASSSPKATGRRGYTF. The CDR3 nucleotides read TGTGCCAGCAGCTCACCCAAGGCGACAGGGCGGAGGGGCTACACCTTC.

CDR3 protein: CAWSVGQGSYEQYF. Written as DNA, the CDR3 is TGTGCCTGGAGTGTAGGACAGGGTAGCTACGAGCAGTACTTC. The chain links TRBV30 to TRBJ2-7, with 8 bases fitting TRBD1. CDR1 and CDR2 from the germline V gene are GTSNPN and SVGIG (reference sequence). Unmatched junction bases numbered 4, after V lost 0 bases and J lost 3 bases. The CDR3 covers 14 residues.

This sequence joins TRBV19 and TRBJ2-7, with D perhaps matching TRBD2 (5 bases). Germline lookup yields CDR1 LNHDA and CDR2 SQIVND (reference sequence). V lost 7 bases and J lost 6, with 10 bases in between. The CDR3 has 11 residues. The CDR3 DNA reads TGTGCCAGTAAAGAGGGCACCGAGCAGTACTTC. Protein sequence: CASKEGTEQYF. Full variable domain (remainder filled in from reference TRBV19 and TRBJ2-7): DGGITQSPKYLFRKEGQNVTLSCEQNLNHDAMYWYRQDPGQGLRLIYYSQIVNDFQKGDIAEGYSVSREKKESFPLTVTSAQKNPTAFYLCASKEGTEQYFGPGTRLTVT.

A single count supports this clone. The chain joins TRBV9 to TRBJ2-5; the D gene is possibly TRBD2 (5 bases). The germline V gene has CDR1 SGDLS and CDR2 YYNGEE. The CDR3 sequence is 15 residues long. Between the trimmed V and J ends, which lost 3 bases and 7 bases, there was a span of 19 bases. Written as DNA, the CDR3 is TGTGCCAGCAGCGCCAGCGGACCTCCCTCGGGGACCCAGTACTTC. Residues: CASSASGPPSGTQYF.

CDR3 in DNA: TGCGCCAGCAGCCAAGAACTAGCGGGACACTCCTACGAGCAGTACTTC. The encoded protein is CASSQELAGHSYEQYF. V is TRBV4-3 and J is TRBJ2-7; 10 bases line up with TRBD2. The V segment lost 0 bases and the J segment 0 bases; nucleotides outside the gene matches: 2. CDR3 size: 16 residues. Germline V CDR1 and CDR2: LGHNA, YSLEER.

The gene calls are TRBV6-2 or TRBV6-3 and TRBJ2-7; 8 bases are a match to TRBD1. Trimming cost V 0 bases and J 3 bases; bases outside gene matches: 1. From germline, CDR1 is MNHEY and CDR2 SVGEGT. This CDR3 is 14 amino acids long. CDR3 in amino acids: CASSYSGQGYEQYF. CDR3 sequence (DNA): TGTGCCAGCAGTTACTCAGGACAGGGCTACGAGCAGTACTTC.

This chain joins TRBV28 and TRBJ2-4, with a weak D call TRBD1 (6 bases). The CDR3 is made up of 17 amino acids. Germline CDR1 and CDR2: MDHEN and SYDVKM. V lost 3 bases, J lost 0 bases, and 15 bases lay in between. Here the CDR3 DNA reads TGTGCCAGCAGTTTTGAGGGGGTAATCCTAGCCAAAAACATTCAGTACTTC. Its translation: CASSFEGVILAKNIQYF.

The chain links TRBV19 to TRBJ2-1, with 8 bases fitting TRBD2. V lost 5 bases to trimming and J lost 5 bases; unmatched junction nucleotides: 20. The CDR3 is 19 amino acids. The germline gives CDR1 LNHDA, CDR2 SQIVND (reference sequence). The CDR3 DNA sequence: TGTGCCAGTAGTTTCACCTACTCCTCAGGGCGGGGGGTGGACAATGAGCAGTTCTTC. Translation: CASSFTYSSGRGVDNEQFF.

The chain joins TRBV30 to TRBJ2-7; 10 bases are shared with TRBD2. The V segment lost 2 bases and the J segment 4 bases; nucleotides outside the gene matches: 17. Germline lookup yields CDR1 GTSNPN and CDR2 SVGIG (reference sequence). The CDR3 length is 18 residues. CDR3 coding DNA: TGTGCCTGGAGTTCCCCTTCCACCGTCACTAGCGGGACTTACGAGCAGTACTTC. Amino acids: CAWSSPSTVTSGTYEQYF.

V gene TRBV4-1 combines with J gene TRBJ2-7, with a possible D match to TRBD1 (6 bases). The V gene's germline CDR1 is MGHRA and CDR2 YSYEKL. CDR3 length: 14 residues. The V end lost 3 bases, the J end lost 6 bases, and 15 bases lay between the germline ends. The CDR3 sequence is CASSQAGDKGEQYF. CDR3 DNA sequence: TGCGCCAGCAGCCAGGCAGGGGACAAGGGCGAGCAGTACTTC.

CDR3 sequence reads: CASSERQVATNEKLFF. The CDR3 DNA reads as TGTGCCAGCTCCGAAAGGCAGGTTGCAACTAATGAAAAACTGTTTTTT. The chain is built from TRBV18 and TRBJ1-4; no clear D gene. The CDR3 consists of 16 residues. The V end lost 6 bases, the J end lost 0 bases, and 14 bases lay between the germline ends. Germline V gene lookup returns CDR1 KGHSH and CDR2 LQKENI.

V usage is TRBV7-3 and J usage is TRBJ2-5; 9 bases line up with TRBD2. Germline assignment: CDR1 SGHTA and CDR2 FQGTGA. There are 13 residues in the CDR3. V dropped 3 bases and J dropped 4; count of bases not matched to a gene: 0. This CDR3 reads CASSLTSGETQYF. CDR3 nucleotides: TGTGCCAGCAGCTTGACTAGCGGAGAGACCCAGTACTTC.

This chain joins TRBV10-3 and TRBJ1-2, with a possible D match to TRBD1 (6 bases). The CDR3 contains 13 residues. Germline-derived CDR1 and CDR2 are ENHRY and SYGVKD. V lost 2 bases to trimming and J lost 3 bases, with 7 bases between them. The CDR3 loop is CAISEAGDYGYTF. The DNA for the CDR3 is TGTGCCATCAGTGAGGCAGGGGACTATGGCTACACCTTC.

This clone has more than one count but fewer than ten. V gene TRBV6-1 combines with J gene TRBJ2-7; D unclear. This CDR3 comprises 16 residues. V was clipped by 0 bases and J by 3 bases, with 15 bases between them. CDR1 MNHNS and CDR2 SASEGT come from the germline V gene. The DNA of the CDR3 is TGTGCCAGCAGTGAAGCATCTAACAGAGAATACTACGAGCAGTACTTC. Protein sequence: CASSEASNREYYEQYF.

This clone was counted a few times. The chain links TRBV11-2 to TRBJ1-5; TRBD1 is a possible D gene (6 bases). The CDR3 is 18 residues long. Trimming stripped 1 base from V and 7 bases from J, with 23 bases between. Germline V CDR1 and CDR2: SGHAT, FQNNGV. The CDR3 DNA follows: TGTGCCAGCAGCTTAGGTGGCTTAGGGCAGGCTACAGGGCAGCCCCAGCATTTT. It translates to CASSLGGLGQATGQPQHF.

The rearrangement uses TRBV13 and TRBJ2-3; D not resolved. This CDR3 has 15 amino acids. Between the trimmed V and J ends, which lost 4 bases and 3 bases, there was a span of 14 bases. The germline V gene has CDR1 PRHDT and CDR2 FYEKMQ (reference sequence). The CDR3 is CASSSRPADTDTQYF. The CDR3 coding sequence is TGTGCCAGCAGCTCCCGGCCCGCGGATACAGATACGCAGTATTTT.

The chain couples TRBV13 to TRBJ2-1, with 11 bases identical to TRBD2. CDR1 and CDR2 (germline): PRHDT, FYEKMQ (reference sequence). Unmatched junction bases numbered 5, after V lost 3 bases and J lost 7 bases. The CDR3 runs to 15 residues. CDR3 loop: CASSFSGGALNEQFF. Written as DNA, the CDR3 is TGTGCCAGCAGCTTTAGCGGGGGGGCGCTTAATGAGCAGTTCTTC.

The chain is built from TRBV4-1 and TRBJ2-7; 7 bases match TRBD2. Germline V gene sequence: CDR1 MGHRA, CDR2 YSYEKL. V was clipped by 2 bases and J by 4 bases; unmatched bases: 11. This CDR3 contains 16 residues. The CDR3 DNA is TGCGCCAGCAGCCAATTTCCGGGCGGGGGAGCGTACGAGCAGTACTTC. Translation: CASSQFPGGGAYEQYF.

The V gene is TRBV19, the J gene TRBJ2-2; the D gene is possibly TRBD2 (5 bases). The CDR3 consists of 14 residues. Per germline, CDR1 LNHDA and CDR2 SQIVND (reference sequence). V was cut by 6 bases and J by 1 base, with 9 bases left in between. The CDR3, as DNA: TGTGCCAGTAGAAGCGGAGGGAACACCGGGGAGCTGTTTTTT. Translation: CASRSGGNTGELFF.